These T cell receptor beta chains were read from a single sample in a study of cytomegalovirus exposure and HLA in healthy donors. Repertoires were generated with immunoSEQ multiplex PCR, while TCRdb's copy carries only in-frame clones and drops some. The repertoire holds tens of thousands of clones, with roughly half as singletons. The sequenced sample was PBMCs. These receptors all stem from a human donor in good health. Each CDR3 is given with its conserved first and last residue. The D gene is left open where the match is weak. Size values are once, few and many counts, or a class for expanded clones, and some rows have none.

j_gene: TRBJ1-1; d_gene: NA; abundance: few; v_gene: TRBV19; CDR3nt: TGTGCCAGTAGTATAATCACCCCTATGGACTATACTGAAGCTTTCTTT; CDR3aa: CASSIITPMDYTEAFF
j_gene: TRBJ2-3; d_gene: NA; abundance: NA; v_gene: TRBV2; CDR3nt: TGTGCCAGCAAGGGGATCACAGATACGCAGTATTTT; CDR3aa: CASKGITDTQYF
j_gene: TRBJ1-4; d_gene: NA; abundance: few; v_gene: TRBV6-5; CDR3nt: TGTGCCAGCAAACAGGGATCAACTAATGAAAAACTGTTTTTT; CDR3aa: CASKQGSTNEKLFF
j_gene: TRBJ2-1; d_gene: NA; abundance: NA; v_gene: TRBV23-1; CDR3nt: TGCGCCAGCAGTGGAACTACCACCTACAATGAGCAGTTCTTC; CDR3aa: CASSGTTTYNEQFF
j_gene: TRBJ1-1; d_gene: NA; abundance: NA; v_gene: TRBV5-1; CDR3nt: TGCGCCAGCAGCCCTCCGGGGGACACTGAAGCTTTCTTT; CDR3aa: CASSPPGDTEAFF
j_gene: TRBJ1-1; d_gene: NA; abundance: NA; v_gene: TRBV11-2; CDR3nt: TGTGCCAGCCTCAGGGGAGGGCCCATGAACACTGAAGCTTTCTTT; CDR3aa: CASLRGGPMNTEAFF
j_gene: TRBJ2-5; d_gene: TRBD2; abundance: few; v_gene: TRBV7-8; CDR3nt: TGTGCCACCAAGTTGGGGGGGGTACGGGGACAAGAGACCCAGTACTTC; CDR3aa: CATKLGGVRGQETQYF
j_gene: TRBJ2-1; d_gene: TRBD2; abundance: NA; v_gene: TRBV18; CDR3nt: TGTGCCAGCTCACCGACCGGGACTATCTCCTACAATGAGCAGTTCTTC; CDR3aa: CASSPTGTISYNEQFF
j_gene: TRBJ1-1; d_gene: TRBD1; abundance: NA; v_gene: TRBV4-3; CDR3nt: TGCGCCAGCAGCCAAGGCTTCGGGACAGGGGCTTTCTTT; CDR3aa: CASSQGFGTGAFF
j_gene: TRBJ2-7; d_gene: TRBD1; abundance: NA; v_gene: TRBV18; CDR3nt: TGTGCCAGCTCACCGGAAGGGGGCCCCTACGAGCAGTACTTC; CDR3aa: CASSPEGGPYEQYF
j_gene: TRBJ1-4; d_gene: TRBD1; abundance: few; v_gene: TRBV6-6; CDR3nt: TGTGCCAGCAGTTACCCCGGGACAGGGGATGAAAAACTGTTTTTT; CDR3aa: CASSYPGTGDEKLFF
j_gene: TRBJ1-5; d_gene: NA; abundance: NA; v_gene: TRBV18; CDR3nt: TGTGCCAGCTCGCGTCAGGGGAGCAATCAGCCCCAGCATTTT; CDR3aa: CASSRQGSNQPQHF
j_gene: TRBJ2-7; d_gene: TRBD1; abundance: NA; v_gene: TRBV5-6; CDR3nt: TGTGCCAGCAGCAGACGGTCAGGGTGGGCAGGGGGCGGACAGTACTTC; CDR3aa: CASSRRSGWAGGGQYF
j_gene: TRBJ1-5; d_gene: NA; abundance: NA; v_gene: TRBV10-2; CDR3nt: TGCGCCAGCAGCGAATGGAGGTCCAGCAATCAGCCCCAGCATTTT; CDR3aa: CASSEWRSSNQPQHF
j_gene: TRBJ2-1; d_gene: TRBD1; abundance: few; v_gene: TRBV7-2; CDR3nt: TGTGCCAGCAGCTGGACAGGGTTTTTCAATGAGCAGTTCTTC; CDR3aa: CASSWTGFFNEQFF
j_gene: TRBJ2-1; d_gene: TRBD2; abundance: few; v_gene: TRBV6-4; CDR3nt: TGTGCCAGCAGTCTCGCTAGGACTAGCGGGACGAATGAGCAGTTCTTC; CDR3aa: CASSLARTSGTNEQFF
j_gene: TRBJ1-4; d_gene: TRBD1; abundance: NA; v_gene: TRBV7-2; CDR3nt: TGTGCCAGCAGCTTCCCAGGGGGAAAACTGTTTTTT; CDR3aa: CASSFPGGKLFF
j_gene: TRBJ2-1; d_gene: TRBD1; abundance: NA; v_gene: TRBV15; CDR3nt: TGTGCCACCAGCAGAGCCCCACAGGGGAGCTCCTACAATGAGCAGTTCTTC; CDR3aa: CATSRAPQGSSYNEQFF
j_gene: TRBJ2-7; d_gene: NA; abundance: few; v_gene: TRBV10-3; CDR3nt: TGTGCCGTACCTGGAGAACGGTCCTACGAGCAGTACTTC; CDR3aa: CAVPGERSYEQYF
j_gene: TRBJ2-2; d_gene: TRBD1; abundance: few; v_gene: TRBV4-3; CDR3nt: TGCGCCAGCAGCCAACTCCCGGGACAGGGTGTCTCCGGGGAGCTGTTTTTT; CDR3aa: CASSQLPGQGVSGELFF
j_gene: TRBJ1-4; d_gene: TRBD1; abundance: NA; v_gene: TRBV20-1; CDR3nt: TGCAGTGCTATCGATGGGACAGTGTTTTTT; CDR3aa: CSAIDGTVFF
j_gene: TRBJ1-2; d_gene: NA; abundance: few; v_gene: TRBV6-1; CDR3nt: TGTGCCAGCAGTGATGGAGGCAGGGGTGGGGGCTACACCTTC; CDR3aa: CASSDGGRGGGYTF
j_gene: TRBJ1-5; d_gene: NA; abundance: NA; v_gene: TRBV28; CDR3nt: TGTGCCAGCAGTTTTTACAGTAGCAATCAGCCCCAGCATTTT; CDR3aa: CASSFYSSNQPQHF
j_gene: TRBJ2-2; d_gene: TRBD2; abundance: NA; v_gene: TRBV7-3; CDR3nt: TGTGCCAGCAGCTTAAGGGGCTTGCGGGGGGGCATCAACACCGGGGAGCTGTTTTTT; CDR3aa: CASSLRGLRGGINTGELFF
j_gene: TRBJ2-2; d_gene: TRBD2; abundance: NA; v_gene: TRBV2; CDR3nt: TGTGCCAGCAGTGTGCATGGGAGGGACACCGGGGAGCTGTTTTTT; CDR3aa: CASSVHGRDTGELFF
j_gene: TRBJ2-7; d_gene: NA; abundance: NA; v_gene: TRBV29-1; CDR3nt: TGCAGCGCTACCGGAAGATCAGTATGGACTTCCTACGAGCAGTACTTC; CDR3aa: CSATGRSVWTSYEQYF
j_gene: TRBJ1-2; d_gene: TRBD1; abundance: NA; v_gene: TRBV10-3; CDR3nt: TGTGCCATCAGCCCGGACAGGGACTCAGGCTACACCTTC; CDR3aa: CAISPDRDSGYTF
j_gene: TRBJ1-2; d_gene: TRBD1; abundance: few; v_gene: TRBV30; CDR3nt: TGTGCCCGGACCAAAACAGGGGGCTTCGGCTACACCTTC; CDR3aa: CARTKTGGFGYTF
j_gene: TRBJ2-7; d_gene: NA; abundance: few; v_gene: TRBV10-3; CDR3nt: TGTGCCATCAGTGAGTCAGACTCCGGAGGTCCCTACGAGCAGTACTTC; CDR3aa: CAISESDSGGPYEQYF
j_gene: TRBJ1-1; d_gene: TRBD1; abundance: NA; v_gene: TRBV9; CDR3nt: TGTGCCAGCAGCGTAGTCGGGACAGGGGCCCCCCTCGAAGCTTTCTTT; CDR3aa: CASSVVGTGAPLEAFF
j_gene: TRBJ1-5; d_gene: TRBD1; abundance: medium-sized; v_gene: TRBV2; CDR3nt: TGTGCCAGCAGTGAGAACAGGGGGGTAGAGAAGCCCCAGCATTTT; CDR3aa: CASSENRGVEKPQHF
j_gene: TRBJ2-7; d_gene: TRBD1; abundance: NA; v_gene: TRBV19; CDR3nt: TGTGCCAGTACGCCCTCCGGGACAGTCTCCTACGAGCAGTACTTC; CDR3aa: CASTPSGTVSYEQYF
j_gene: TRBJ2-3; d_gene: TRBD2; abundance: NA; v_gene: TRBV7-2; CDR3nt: TGTGCCAGCAGCTTAGGGGCTAGCGGGTTCGCCACAGATACGCAGTATTTT; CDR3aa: CASSLGASGFATDTQYF
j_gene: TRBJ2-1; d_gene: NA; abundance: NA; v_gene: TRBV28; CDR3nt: TGTGCCAGCAGTTCGGGTGAGCAGTTCTTC; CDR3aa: CASSSGEQFF
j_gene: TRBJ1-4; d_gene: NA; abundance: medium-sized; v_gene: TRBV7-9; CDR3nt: TGTGCCAGCAGCTTAAGCGTACAGGGAGAAAAACTGTTTTTT; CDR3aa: CASSLSVQGEKLFF
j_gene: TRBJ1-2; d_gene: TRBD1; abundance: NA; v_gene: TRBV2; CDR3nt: TGTGCCAGCAGTGAAGAGAGGACAGGGCGCTATGGCTACACCTTC; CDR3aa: CASSEERTGRYGYTF
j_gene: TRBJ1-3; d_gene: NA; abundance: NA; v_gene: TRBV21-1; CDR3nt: TGTGCCAGCAGCAAAGCGGTGAGGGCGTACGGAAACACCATATATTTT; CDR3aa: CASSKAVRAYGNTIYF
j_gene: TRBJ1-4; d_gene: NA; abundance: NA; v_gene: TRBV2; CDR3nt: TGTGCCAGCAGTGAAGCTACAGTCACCCCCTATTTT; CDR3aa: CASSEATVTPYF
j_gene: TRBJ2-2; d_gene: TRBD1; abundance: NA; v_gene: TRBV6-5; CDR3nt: TGTGCCAGCAGAGCTACGACAGGGCCCGGGGAGCTGTTTTTT; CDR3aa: CASRATTGPGELFF
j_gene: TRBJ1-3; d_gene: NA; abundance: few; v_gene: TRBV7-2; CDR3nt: TGTGCCAGCAGCTTAGCTGGCGGGTTCTCTGGAAACACCATATATTTT; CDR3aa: CASSLAGGFSGNTIYF
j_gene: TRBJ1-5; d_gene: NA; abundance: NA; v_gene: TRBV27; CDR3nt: TGTGCCAGCAGTTTATCCTACACGACAGACGTCTATTATAGCAATCAGCCCCAGCATTTT; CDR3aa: CASSLSYTTDVYYSNQPQHF
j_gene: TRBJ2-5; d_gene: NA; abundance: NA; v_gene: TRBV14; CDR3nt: TGTGCCAGCAGCCGGGGGACTCCCCTTGACCAAGAGACCCAGTACTTC; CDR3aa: CASSRGTPLDQETQYF
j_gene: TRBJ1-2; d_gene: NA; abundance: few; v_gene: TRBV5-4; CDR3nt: TGTGCCAGCAGCTCCCAGGGGTCACGAGGCTACACCTTC; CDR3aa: CASSSQGSRGYTF
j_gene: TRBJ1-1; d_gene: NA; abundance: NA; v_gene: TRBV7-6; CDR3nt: TGTGCCAGCAGCTTTAATCCGAACACTGAAGCTTTCTTT; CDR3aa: CASSFNPNTEAFF
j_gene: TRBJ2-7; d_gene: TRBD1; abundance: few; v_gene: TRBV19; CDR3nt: TGTGCCAGTAAACGTTCGGGGACAGGGAAGCCCTACGAGCAGTACTTC; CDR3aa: CASKRSGTGKPYEQYF
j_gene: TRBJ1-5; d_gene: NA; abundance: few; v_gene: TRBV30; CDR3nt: TGTGCCTGGAGTGTTGACGGACTCAATCAGCCCCAGCATTTT; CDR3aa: CAWSVDGLNQPQHF
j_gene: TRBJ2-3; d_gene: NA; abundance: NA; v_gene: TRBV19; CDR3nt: TGTGCCAGTAGTATTCGGCGTAGCGCCTTCACAGATACGCAGTATTTT; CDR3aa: CASSIRRSAFTDTQYF
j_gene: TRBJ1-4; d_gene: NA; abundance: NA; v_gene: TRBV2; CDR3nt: TGTGCCAGCACGTCCCGGGGAAGGAGAACTAATGAAAAACTGTTTTTT; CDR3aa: CASTSRGRRTNEKLFF